This T cell receptor beta chain was captured by sequencing in a study of cytomegalovirus exposure and HLA in healthy donors. The CDR3 consists of 16 residues. Per the germline V gene, CDR1 is SGHTA and CDR2 is FQGNSA. The V and J ends lost 2 bases and 2 bases respectively, with 13 bases between them. PCR used 60 Vbeta primers and 13 Jbeta primers. Using immunoSEQ multiplex PCR, the repertoire was profiled, and TCRdb retains in-frame clones only, with some absent. The data show 90,000 to 150,000 clones, around three quarters seen once. The sequence was obtained from a woman aged 25 to 39 in good health and CMV-seropositive. Sequenced sample: PBMCs. The chain links TRBV7-2 to TRBJ1-5, with D possibly matching TRBD1 (5 bases). CDR3 DNA sequence: TGTGCCAGCAGCTTAATGCGGGGGATGGGCAATCAGCCCCAGCATTTT. It yields the protein CASSLMRGMGNQPQHF. The variable domain in full, completed from reference TRBV7-2 and TRBJ1-5, reads GAGVSQSPSNKVTEKGKDVELRCDPISGHTALYWYRQSLGQGLEFLIYFQGNSAPDKSGLPSDRFSAERTGGSVSTLTIQRTQQEDSAVYLCASSLMRGMGNQPQHFGDGTRLSIL.